Sequencing of this T cell receptor (beta chain) was carried out in a study of T cells after posttransplantation cyclophosphamide. Per the germline V gene, CDR1 is SGHRS and CDR2 is YFSETQ. The CDR3 has 14 residues. With 5 bases removed from V and 0 bases from J, the gap between germline ends came to 9 bases. General study results and limits: Tissue-infiltrating T cells from skin or gut overlapped little with blood T cells. Donor-recipient repertoire similarity was low at 1-2 months, rising over year one.

Ten or more counts support this clone. Its antigen is undetermined. This table comes from immunoSEQ multiplex PCR, and its TCRdb copy is limited to in-frame clones, with some not included. The repertoire yields under 50,000 clones, none seen only once; the top ten contain 3.5% to 5.5%. The sample was PBMCs. This chain uses TRBV5-1 with TRBJ1-3; no firm D call. This clonotype was obtained from a woman aged 45-65 years in good health and a related stem cell transplant donor. As DNA, the CDR3 is TGCGCCAGCAGTTCAAGCTCCTCTGGAAACACCATATATTTT. It encodes CASSSSSSGNTIYF.